The rows below give T cell receptor beta chains drawn from one sample of a study of HIV-infected patients and healthy controls. TCRdb independently ran MiXCR on the 5' RACE reads; one entry per CDR3 protein. This table holds about 17,000 distinct CDR3 sequences, around 5.5% found once. The sequenced material came from blood. The receptors here all came from an adult in good health. Each CDR3 is given with its conserved first and last residue. A D gene is named only where the DNA matches it firmly. Clone size is not always given. Where it is, it says once, few, many or a class for expanded clones.

clone size	D gene	V gene	J gene	CDR3 protein	CDR3 DNA
many	TRBD1	TRBV12-5	TRBJ2-7	CASGLVTGQGAYEQYF	TGTGCTAGTGGTTTGGTGACCGGACAGGGGGCCTACGAGCAGTACTTC
many	TRBD1	TRBV18	TRBJ2-4	CASSPRSFQGATKNIQYF	TGTGCCAGCTCACCTCGCTCATTTCAGGGGGCTACCAAAAACATTCAGTACTTC
many	NA	TRBV20-1	TRBJ2-5	CSAVSGVQETQYF	TGCAGTGCCGTATCAGGGGTCCAAGAGACCCAGTACTTC
many	TRBD2	TRBV29-1	TRBJ2-1	CSAGLAGPSSYNEQFF	TGCAGCGCCGGCCTAGCGGGGCCGAGCTCCTACAATGAGCAGTTCTTC
many	NA	TRBV10-3	TRBJ1-1	CAITERGFGNTEAFF	TGTGCCATCACCGAGCGAGGTTTCGGAAACACTGAAGCTTTCTTT
many	TRBD1	TRBV20-1	TRBJ1-1	CSAKQGATLEAFF	TGCAGTGCCAAACAGGGGGCGACCCTTGAAGCTTTCTTT
NA	NA	TRBV5-1	TRBJ1-1	CASSLLGGGEAFF	TGCGCCAGCAGCTTGTTAGGCGGTGGGGAAGCTTTCTTT
many	NA	TRBV15	TRBJ1-1	CATSTSGGEMNTEAFF	TGTGCCACCAGCACTTCTGGGGGCGAGATGAACACTGAAGCTTTCTTT
many	TRBD1	TRBV5-4	TRBJ1-2	CASSGRGASSILGYTF	TGTGCCAGCAGCGGCAGGGGGGCCTCCAGTATACTAGGCTACACCTTC
many	NA	TRBV7-2	TRBJ1-2	CASSLLGPGAGRWANYGYTF	TGTGCCAGCAGCTTATTGGGCCCGGGGGCAGGGAGATGGGCTAACTATGGCTACACCTTC
many	NA	TRBV9	TRBJ2-5	CASSVGADGETQYF	TGTGCCAGCAGCGTAGGCGCCGACGGAGAGACCCAGTACTTC
many	TRBD1	TRBV6-5	TRBJ2-7	CASRKQTGVYEQYF	TGTGCCAGCAGGAAACAGACAGGGGTCTACGAGCAGTACTTC
few	NA	TRBV20-1	TRBJ2-7	CSAREVGASSYEQYF	TGCAGTGCTAGAGAGGTGGGGGCGTCCTCCTACGAGCAGTACTTC
medium-sized	NA	TRBV6-5	TRBJ1-5	CASSRKPGPTREGNQPQHF	TGTGCCAGCAGTCGCAAACCGGGACCTACCCGGGAGGGCAATCAGCCCCAGCATTTT
many	NA	TRBV14	TRBJ2-6	CASSQVTVANVLTF	TGTGCCAGCAGCCAAGTTACGGTGGCCAACGTCCTGACTTTC
many	NA	TRBV20-1	TRBJ2-2	CSATPSLYTGELFF	TGCAGTGCGACTCCCAGTTTATACACCGGGGAGCTGTTTTTT
NA	NA	TRBV20-1	TRBJ1-5	CSARVGAQPQHF	TGCAGTGCTAGAGTGGGGGCGCAGCCCCAGCATTTT
many	NA	TRBV7-9	TRBJ1-3	CARGFNTIYF	TGTGCCAGGGGTTTTAACACCATATATTTT
many	NA	TRBV4-3	TRBJ2-1	CASSQSFNEQFF	TGCGCCAGCAGCCAAAGCTTCAATGAGCAGTTCTTC
NA	NA	TRBV20-1	TRBJ1-1	CSYPDSRTEAFF	TGCAGTTACCCTGATTCTAGGACTGAAGCTTTCTTT
many	TRBD1	TRBV7-9	TRBJ2-2	CASSSTRDRGRTGELFF	TGTGCCAGCAGCTCAACCCGAGACAGGGGAAGAACCGGGGAGCTGTTTTTT
many	TRBD1	TRBV9	TRBJ1-5	CASSADDHIGQGSQPQHF	TGTGCCAGCAGCGCCGACGATCACATTGGACAGGGTAGTCAGCCCCAGCATTTT
many	NA	TRBV7-6	TRBJ1-1	CASSSRRGNTEAFF	TGTGCCAGCAGCTCTCGCAGGGGAAATACTGAAGCTTTCTTT
many	TRBD2	TRBV19	TRBJ2-3	CASSSLAGEDTSTDTQYF	TGTGCCAGTAGTTCCCTAGCGGGGGAAGATACTAGCACAGATACGCAGTATTTT
many	TRBD1	TRBV3-1	TRBJ2-7	CASSQGKGAYEQYF	TGTGCCAGCAGCCAGGGTAAGGGGGCTTACGAGCAGTACTTC
many	NA	TRBV20-1	TRBJ2-3	CSARTGGHYTDTQYF	TGCAGTGCTAGAACCGGGGGGCACTACACAGATACGCAGTATTTT
many	TRBD1	TRBV5-1	TRBJ2-3	CASSFTGARTDTQYF	TGCGCCAGCAGCTTCACAGGGGCCCGCACAGATACGCAGTATTTT
many	TRBD1	TRBV7-9	TRBJ1-2	CASSLSLGQGARGYTF	TGTGCCAGCAGCTTATCGCTCGGACAGGGGGCGCGCGGCTACACCTTC
many	TRBD1	TRBV12-3/TRBV12-4	TRBJ1-5	CASSLAAGTDRHSNQPQHF	TGTGCCAGCAGTTTAGCCGCCGGGACAGATAGACATAGCAATCAGCCCCAGCATTTT
NA	NA	TRBV7-2	TRBJ2-3	CASSLDQRPIHTDTQYF	TGTGCCAGCAGCTTAGATCAACGACCGATACACACAGATACGCAGTATTTT
many	TRBD1	TRBV29-1	TRBJ1-1	CSVGPQTGLSEAFF	TGCAGCGTTGGGCCTCAGACAGGGTTGTCTGAAGCTTTCTTT